This T cell receptor beta chain was identified during a study of read filtering for tumor transcriptome and immune sequencing. CDR3 length: 18 residues. Trimming cost V 2 bases and J 0 bases, with 16 bases left between them. The germline gives CDR1 SGHVS, CDR2 FQNEAQ. Molecular barcoded adaptors covering alpha/delta and beta/gamma chains were used on approximately 440 ng RNA. Using its own MiXCR run on the reads, TCRdb lists one record per CDR3 protein. The sample has 90,000 or so distinct CDR3 sequences; approximately 21% are singletons. Whole-study results and caveats: In IR-seq, single-read clonotypes were around 85% of clonotypes but around 3.5% of reads. Even smaller IR-seq throughput identified most shared clonotypes.

This clonotype has a count of ten or more. The antigen is unknown. This chain joins TRBV7-8 and TRBJ2-2, with unresolved D. This clonotype originated in a donor at least 40 years old with multiple myeloma. Specimen: a population of CD138-negative cells sorted from bone marrow. CDR3 DNA sequence: TGTGCCAGCAGCTTAAGGGTAGATCTCGCAACGAACACCGGGGAGCTGTTTTTT. Translation: CASSLRVDLATNTGELFF.